The 2 T cell receptor beta chains presented below share a single source sample, sequenced in a study of identical twins. MiXCR, applied by TCRdb to the 5' RACE reads, yields one record per CDR3 protein. This sample carries 300,000 to 400,000 distinct CDR3 sequences, about 12% of them seen once, and the ten largest clones take just over 7%. This same sample was also taken into another study, of yellow fever vaccine responses in identical twins.

The sample comprised CD8+ T cells sorted from blood. These receptor sequences come from a woman between 18 and 30 years old in good health.

This chain joins TRBV20-1 and TRBJ2-1; D is possibly TRBD1 (7 bases). This CDR3 comprises 14 residues. Germline V gene lookup returns CDR1 DFQATT and CDR2 SNEGSKA (reference sequence). Trimming took off 0 bases at V and 4 bases at J, with 10 bases between the two ends. In nucleotides, the CDR3 is TGCAGTGCTAGAGATGCGGGACAGTACAATGAGCAGTTCTTC. This sequence encodes CSARDAGQYNEQFF.

The gene calls are TRBV5-4 and TRBJ1-1; D uncertain. The CDR3 length is 13 residues. V dropped 4 bases and J dropped 0 bases, with 7 bases sitting between them. The germline gives CDR1 SGHNT, CDR2 YYREEE (reference sequence). CDR3 nucleotide sequence: TGTGCCAGCAGCCGCGACATGAACACTGAAGCTTTCTTT. Protein product: CASSRDMNTEAFF.